This paragraph reports one T cell receptor beta chain. It lacks a known antigen. Base qualities are not recorded, but no much larger clone differs from it by a single base. The V end loses 6 bases and the J end loses 0 bases, and a stretch of 15 bases separates them. CDR1 and CDR2 (MDHEN, SYDVKM) derive from the germline V gene. Reading from cysteine to phenylalanine, the CDR3 counts 16 amino acids. Only the CDR3 DNA is retained, 48 bases long and in frame from the first base. The donors were healthy, HIV-negative adults with no recently reported acute infections or vaccinations. Only Caucasian adults living in Nashville, Tennessee, USA were represented among the donors. CD4+ T cells were enriched by magnetic negative selection, after which naive cells were positively selected on CD45RA and the negative fraction was taken as the memory subset. Blood was obtained by leukapheresis, after which PBMCs were separated by Ficoll-Histopaque density gradient centrifugation and cryopreserved in liquid nitrogen vapor phase. Purity and quantity of every magnetically sorted T cell population were checked by analytical flow cytometry. Each sorted fraction had its genomic DNA isolated and then quantified by UV absorbance on a Nanodrop 2000c.

Using the deep immunoSEQ assay, TCR CDR3 regions were amplified from genomic DNA by multiplex PCR. Extracted genomic DNA from each cell subset was distributed evenly across all wells of several immunoSEQ 96-well plates, and each plate was treated as a replicate. For sorted subsets, 200 to 250 ng of genomic DNA, equivalent to 30,000 or so T cell genomes, went into each replicate PCR. The purified libraries were quantified using a Qubit 3.0 fluorometer, sized with a Bioanalyzer 2100, and then quantified again using the KAPA Library Quantification kit. A separate single-read 150-cycle Illumina NextSeq 550 flow cell was used to sequence each immunoSEQ 96-well plate. Turning to the authors' computational methods: Because only junctional sequences without quality scores were contained in the immunoSEQ output, filtering matching that applied to full-length reads could not be performed. To assign V/J genes and CDR3, sequences were annotated against IMGT germline references using PyIR, a Python wrapper for IgBLAST v1.9. Any read was removed if the V/J assignment was weak (E-value above 1e-6), the CDR3 was missing, or the read contained stop codons, out-of-frame junctions, or ambiguous translated residues. V3J clonotypes were defined by identical inferred V gene, J gene, and CDR3 amino acid sequence. Percentage overlap between repertoires was computed as shared unique clonotypes divided by the size of the smaller repertoire. Three approaches were used to assess repertoire richness: RTK rarefaction, the Chao1 estimator, and Recon v2.1 estimates of unobserved clonotypes. OLGA was used to compute generation probabilities for all TCRbeta clonotypes that the gDNA method yielded from a few donors. Imported from immuneACCESS, the table was reduced by TCRdb to in-frame sequences with V and J called. These copies leave out some clones; in studies compared against another copy, an unresolved V gene accounts for under half, and the cause of the remainder is not known. For V, J and clone size, that table is used; D and trimming come from the DNA. The sample profile shows about 1.1 million clones; 60% to 85% of them were found once. The top ten clonotypes cover almost 0.9% of the sample.

This entry comes from a study of shared clonotypes between healthy human individuals (dated by TCRdb to the early 2020s). For the study in its entirety: The cohort included three men and a couple of women between 18 and 49 years of age. Per donor, three plates each were used for CD4 naive and CD4 memory, two for CD8 naive, and one for CD8 memory. To increase sequencing depth and limit assay-specific biases, different laboratories used diverse techniques to prepare libraries and sequence TCR repertoires. Blood TCR repertoires of several healthy adults were deeply sequenced to estimate repertoire size and the extent of clonotype sharing between individuals. Per donor, leukapheresis produced somewhere between about 0.85 and 9.5 billion PBMCs.

What the study reported, not specific to this receptor: The genetic and exposure-history diversity represented was limited by the small number of donors. Pairwise subsampling indicated that sequencing depth was expected to affect the degree of clonotype sharing among donors. Rarefaction of sorted-subset datasets indicated incomplete sequencing despite the large sequencing depth. Compared with non-shared clonotypes, the clonotypes found in all four sorted-subset donors had higher generation probabilities. Sampling was restricted to blood, and TCR repertoires in tissues likely differ from the TCR repertoires found in blood. When a few donors were compared, the shared fraction of clonotypes was around 4.6% for naive CD4, around 3.6% for naive CD8, 2.3% for memory CD4, and 0.4% for memory CD8. Naive subsets generally had larger estimated clonotype richness than memory subsets did.

Sequenced: memory CD4+ T cells from PBMCs. Read against the paper, the sample's cell subset or site label means: CD45RA-negative fraction. This sequence originates from a young man in good health. Some clones in this sample may be carry-over from other donors' samples. The rearrangement combines TRBV28 with TRBJ2-1, and possibly TRBD1, on 5 matching bases. The CDR3: CASRGRGASSYNEQFF. The sequence in DNA is TGTGCCAGCAGAGGCCGTGGGGCAAGCTCCTACAATGAGCAGTTCTTC.